These 32 T cell receptor beta chains came from one sample sequenced in a study of Ad26.COV2.S vaccination and SARS-CoV-2 variants. Indicated treatment: 15 to 20 received Ad26.COV2.S at low or high dose, single or two shots; roughly 5 received placebo; per-sample allocation not given. All samples were drawn on day 63, counting from the first vaccine or placebo injection. Data came from immunoSEQ multiplex PCR; TCRdb stores just in-frame clones and leaves some out. The sample comprises about 410,000 clones, 92% of which are singletons, and less than 2% rests with the top ten. The specimen was peripheral blood, collected in a trial of Ad26.COV2.S vaccine versus placebo. These receptor sequences come from a person aged 18-60 years who received the Ad26.COV2.S COVID-19 vaccine or a placebo.

V gene TRBV4-3 combines with J gene TRBJ2-3; D remains unclear. Trimming stripped 4 bases from V and 4 bases from J, with 9 bases between. The CDR3 covers 13 residues. The germline gives CDR1 LGHNA, CDR2 YSLEER. The CDR3 reads CASSLRAADTQYF. CDR3 bases: TGCGCCAGCAGCCTCCGGGCGGCAGATACGCAGTATTTT.

A single count supports this clone. The chain has TRBV2 and TRBJ1-6; 8 bases fit TRBD1. Per the germline V gene, CDR1 is SNHLY and CDR2 is FYNNEI. The CDR3 totals 16 residues. Trimming cost V 3 bases and J 7 bases; bases outside gene matches: 8. CDR3: CASSEADRAGNSPLHF. CDR3 DNA: TGTGCCAGCAGTGAGGCGGACAGGGCCGGGAATTCACCCCTCCACTTT.

The V gene is TRBV9, the J gene TRBJ2-1; TRBD2 matches at 7 bases. The V and J ends lost 4 bases and 0 bases, in that order; junction bases with no gene match: 19. The CDR3 contains 20 residues. The V gene's germline CDR1 is SGDLS and CDR2 YYNGEE. The CDR3 sequence: CASSTRPGRVPPSSYNEQFF. The CDR3 nucleotides read TGTGCCAGCAGCACTAGACCGGGGAGGGTTCCCCCGAGCTCCTACAATGAGCAGTTCTTC.

The rearrangement links TRBV6-2 or TRBV6-3 to TRBJ2-7; the match to TRBD1 covers 9 bases. CDR3 size: 17 residues. Germline V CDR1 and CDR2: MNHEY, SVGEGT. Trimming at V came to 0 bases and at J to 3 bases, leaving 9 bases not matched to a gene. The CDR3 region is CASSYSQGQGEYYEQYF. The CDR3 DNA is TGTGCCAGCAGTTACTCACAGGGACAGGGCGAGTACTACGAGCAGTACTTC.

This chain connects TRBV7-9 to TRBJ2-7; tentative D call: TRBD1 (6 bases). Trimming took 5 bases from V and 5 from J, leaving 10 bases between them. The CDR3 loop spans 12 amino acids. The V gene's germline CDR1 is SEHNR and CDR2 FQNEAQ (reference sequence). CDR3 in amino acids: CASSQQGNEQYF. DNA for the CDR3: TGTGCCAGCAGCCAACAGGGTAACGAGCAGTACTTC.

The chain joins TRBV2 to TRBJ1-6; D is uncertain. The CDR3 sequence is 16 residues long. The V and J ends lost 6 bases and 3 bases respectively, with 15 bases between them. Germline V gene lookup returns CDR1 SNHLY and CDR2 FYNNEI. CDR3 amino acids: CASRRHETIYNSPLHF. CDR3 in DNA: TGTGCCAGCAGGAGGCACGAGACGATCTATAATTCACCCCTCCACTTT.

This chain uses TRBV27 with TRBJ1-2, with D tentatively TRBD1 (5 bases). Germline loops: CDR1 MNHEY, CDR2 SMNVEV (reference sequence). V dropped 8 bases and J dropped 4 bases, with 11 bases sitting between them. The CDR3 extends over 12 amino acids. In DNA, the CDR3 is TGTGCCAGCTCGGGGGATTTCTATGGCTACACCTTC. Amino acids: CASSGDFYGYTF.

The chain employs TRBV5-4 and TRBJ2-7; D is unresolved. This CDR3 has 14 residues. In germline, CDR1 is SGHNT, CDR2 YYREEE (reference sequence). Trimming pared 0 bases from V and 3 bases from J, leaving 10 bases between. The CDR3 protein is CASSLEDGVYEQYF. CDR3 DNA sequence: TGTGCCAGCAGCTTGGAGGACGGAGTCTACGAGCAGTACTTC. The variable domain in full, completed from reference TRBV5-4 and TRBJ2-7, reads ETGVTQSPTHLIKTRGQQVTLRCSSQSGHNTVSWYQQALGQGPQFIFQYYREEENGRGNFPPRFSGLQFPNYSSELNVNALELDDSALYLCASSLEDGVYEQYFGPGTRLTVT.

The V and J genes are TRBV25-1 and TRBJ2-5; the match to TRBD2 covers 8 bases. This CDR3 region has 14 residues. Unmatched junction bases numbered 3, after V lost 5 bases and J lost 1 base. Germline CDR1 and CDR2: MGHDK and SYGVNS. As DNA, the CDR3 is TGTGCCAGCAGTCGAGGACTAGCCCAAGAGACCCAGTACTTC. The encoded protein is CASSRGLAQETQYF.

V is TRBV18 and J is TRBJ2-5; D is unresolved. Trimming removed 0 bases at V and 5 bases at J, with 16 bases between. The CDR3 has 16 residues. Germline CDR1 KGHSH, CDR2 LQKENI. The CDR3 nucleotides read TGTGCCAGCTCACCACCGATAGTCGAGGTCGGCGAGACCCAGTACTTC. The encoded protein is CASSPPIVEVGETQYF.

In this sample, this clone turned up once. The chain links TRBV28 to TRBJ1-6; D gene unclear. This CDR3 is built from 16 residues. V shed 1 base and J shed 6 bases, with 13 bases lying between them. Germline loops: CDR1 MDHEN, CDR2 SYDVKM. The CDR3 here is CASSLSRTFSNSPLHF. The DNA for the CDR3 is TGTGCCAGCAGTTTATCCAGGACGTTTTCTAATTCACCCCTCCACTTT.

This rearrangement joins TRBV7-9 to TRBJ1-1; D remains unclear. Germline CDR1 reads SEHNR; CDR2 reads FQNEAQ (reference sequence). The CDR3 covers 14 residues. Trimming removed 1 base at V and 1 base at J, with 7 bases between. CDR3 in DNA: TGTGCCAGCAGCTTAGAAGAGGGGAACACTGAAGCTTTCTTT. Translated, it gives CASSLEEGNTEAFF.

J is TRBJ1-1 and V is TRBV3-1 (or the pseudogene TRBV3-2); D is ambiguous. The CDR3 runs 16 residues. V lost 0 bases to trimming and J lost 1 base, with 12 bases between them. Germline CDR1 LGHDT, CDR2 YNNKEL (reference sequence). The CDR3 here is CASSQDRRKKNTEAFF. DNA for the CDR3: TGTGCCAGCAGCCAAGATCGTCGCAAGAAGAACACTGAAGCTTTCTTT.

This clone was observed once. The CDR3 region is CASSLLGPTEAFF. The CDR3 DNA reads as TGTGCCAGCAGTTTGTTGGGACCCACTGAAGCTTTCTTT. The genes are TRBV12-3 or TRBV12-4 and TRBJ1-1; weak D call: TRBD1 (5 bases). CDR3 length: 13 amino acids. Trimming pared 3 bases from V and 4 bases from J, leaving 9 bases between.

The V call is TRBV29-1, the J call TRBJ1-2; possible D gene TRBD1, 5 bases. CDR1 is SQVTM, CDR2 ANQGSEA, per germline. V lost 3 bases, J lost 4 bases, and 18 bases lay in between. CDR3 length: 15 residues. Written as DNA, the CDR3 is TGCAGCGTTGACCCACGGGACGTTCTGACCTATGGCTACACCTTC. The encoded protein is CSVDPRDVLTYGYTF.

The rearrangement links TRBV6-5 to TRBJ1-2, with D unclear. The germline V gene has CDR1 MNHEY and CDR2 SVGAGI. The CDR3 extends over 13 amino acids. The V gene lost 6 bases and the J gene lost 3 bases, with 11 bases spanning the gap. CDR3: CASSWEGHYGYTF. The DNA of the CDR3 is TGTGCCAGCAGCTGGGAGGGCCACTATGGCTACACCTTC.

The V and J genes are TRBV19 and TRBJ2-2; D uncertain. V shed 0 bases and J shed 4 bases, with 9 bases lying between them. Germline CDR1 reads LNHDA; CDR2 reads SQIVND (reference sequence). This CDR3 has 15 amino acids. The CDR3 DNA reads TGTGCCAGTAGTATAGATATGCCGGGCACCGGGGAGCTGTTTTTT. Amino acids: CASSIDMPGTGELFF.

The chain combines TRBV27 with TRBJ1-2; D remains unclear. Germline V gives CDR1 MNHEY, CDR2 SMNVEV (reference sequence). The CDR3 covers 13 residues. V lost 4 bases and J lost 2, with 8 bases in between. CDR3 in amino acids: CASSSATNYGYTF. Written as DNA, the CDR3 is TGTGCCAGCAGTTCCGCGACAAACTATGGCTACACCTTC.

The rearrangement uses TRBV12-3 or TRBV12-4 and TRBJ1-5; D gene uncertain. V was shortened by 4 bases and J by 12 bases, with 10 bases between the two germline ends. This CDR3 region has 11 residues. The CDR3 is CASSSGGYQHF. Here the CDR3 DNA reads TGTGCCAGCAGTTCGGGCGGTTACCAGCATTTT.

This sequence joins TRBV28 and TRBJ2-7; the D gene could be TRBD1 or TRBD2 (6 bases each). CDR1 MDHEN and CDR2 SYDVKM come from the germline V gene. V was shortened by 7 bases and J by 2 bases, with 18 bases between the two germline ends. The CDR3 contains 15 residues. The CDR3 loop reads CASIRGGQGTYEQYF. The CDR3 DNA follows: TGTGCCAGCATTAGAGGGGGGCAGGGGACCTACGAGCAGTACTTC.

J is TRBJ1-1 and V is TRBV30; D perhaps matches TRBD1 (6 bases). The CDR3 loop spans 15 amino acids. Deletions cut 8 bases from V and 2 bases from J, with 21 bases between. CDR1 is GTSNPN, CDR2 SVGIG, per germline (reference sequence). CDR3 nucleotides: TGTGCCGTCCCACCCCCGGGACACGGAAACACTGAAGCTTTCTTT. This codes for CAVPPPGHGNTEAFF.

This clone was counted only a few times. V usage is TRBV27 and J usage is TRBJ2-7, with 8 bases matching TRBD1. With 2 bases clipped from V and 2 bases from J, the junction kept 2 bases outside the gene matches. The germline V gene has CDR1 MNHEY and CDR2 SMNVEV (reference sequence). The CDR3 length is 14 residues. CDR3 in amino acids: CASSLNRGTYEQYF. Written as DNA, the CDR3 is TGTGCCAGCAGTTTAAACAGGGGGACCTACGAGCAGTACTTC.

The chain employs TRBV28 and TRBJ2-1; 7 bases agree with TRBD2. The CDR3 consists of 15 residues. Germline loops: CDR1 MDHEN, CDR2 SYDVKM. The trim removed 6 bases at V and 4 bases at J, leaving 9 bases unmatched. CDR3 amino acids: CASSILGGGYNEQFF. The DNA for the CDR3 is TGTGCCAGCAGCATCCTGGGGGGAGGGTACAATGAGCAGTTCTTC.

The chain couples TRBV24-1 to TRBJ1-5; unclear D gene. This CDR3 is 13 amino acids long. Between the trimmed V and J ends, which lost 7 bases and 4 bases, there was a span of 10 bases. Germline CDR1 is KGHDR and CDR2 is SFDVKD. Written as DNA, the CDR3 is TGTGCCACCAGGGCAGCCCTAAATCAGCCCCAGCATTTT. It codes for CATRAALNQPQHF.

The rearrangement links TRBV27 to TRBJ2-7; a weak D match, TRBD2 (6 bases). V gave up 9 bases and J gave up 6 bases, with 18 bases separating them. Germline CDR1 MNHEY, CDR2 SMNVEV (reference sequence). This CDR3 is built from 13 residues. The CDR3 sequence: CASGFDAAGEQYF. DNA for the CDR3: TGTGCCAGTGGTTTTGACGCAGCGGGCGAGCAGTACTTC.

V gene TRBV4-1 combines with J gene TRBJ1-3; TRBD1 aligns across 9 bases. Per the germline V gene, CDR1 is MGHRA and CDR2 is YSYEKL. V lost 7 bases to trimming and J lost 4 bases; unmatched junction nucleotides: 14. CDR3 length equals 17 residues. CDR3: CASTQSPQGAYGNTIYF. The DNA for the CDR3 is TGCGCCAGCACCCAGAGTCCACAGGGGGCGTACGGAAACACCATATATTTT.

The rearrangement joins TRBV5-1 to TRBJ2-1; TRBD2 matches at 12 bases. This CDR3 comprises 16 residues. The V gene's germline CDR1 is SGHRS and CDR2 YFSETQ. With 0 bases clipped from V and 6 bases from J, the junction kept 4 bases outside the gene matches. This CDR3 is CASSLEALAGGNEQFF. CDR3 bases: TGCGCCAGCAGCTTGGAAGCACTAGCGGGGGGCAATGAGCAGTTCTTC.

The sample holds one count of this clone. The V call is TRBV28, the J call TRBJ2-1, with D possibly matching TRBD2 (5 bases). The CDR3 runs to 12 residues. Trimming pared 8 bases from V and 7 bases from J, leaving 12 bases between. Germline V gene lookup returns CDR1 MDHEN and CDR2 SYDVKM. The CDR3 DNA reads TGTGCCAGCGGTGGAGGTCTGAATGAGCAGTTCTTC. The encoded protein is CASGGGLNEQFF.

The rearrangement uses TRBV4-3 and TRBJ1-2, with D possibly TRBD1 on 6 matching bases. This CDR3 is built from 15 residues. With 1 base removed from V and 0 bases from J, the gap between germline ends came to 9 bases. Per the germline V gene, CDR1 is LGHNA and CDR2 is YSLEER. This CDR3 reads CASSQVGGPNYGYTF. The CDR3 DNA reads TGCGCCAGCAGCCAAGTCGGGGGCCCTAACTATGGCTACACCTTC.

V usage is TRBV5-5 and J usage is TRBJ2-2; D might be TRBD1 or TRBD2, each matching 5 bases. Germline CDR1 SGHKS, CDR2 YYEKEE (reference sequence). The CDR3 contains 15 residues. V was cut by 2 bases and J by 2 bases, with 10 bases left in between. The CDR3 loop is CASSLEGINTGELFF. The CDR3 bases are TGTGCCAGCAGCTTAGAGGGGATTAACACCGGGGAGCTGTTTTTT.

This chain links TRBV4-3 with TRBJ1-4, with D unclear. Germline CDR1 LGHNA, CDR2 YSLEER. V was trimmed by 0 bases and J by 7 bases, leaving 9 bases between them. The CDR3 contains 14 residues. DNA of the CDR3: TGCGCCAGCAGCCAAGACCCAATCACTGAAAAACTGTTTTTT. This codes for CASSQDPITEKLFF.

The chain combines TRBV4-1 with TRBJ2-7; D might be TRBD1 or TRBD2, each matching 6 bases. Germline CDR1 is MGHRA and CDR2 is YSYEKL. Trimming left V 5 bases short and J 4 bases short, with 9 bases between. The CDR3 spans 12 residues. CDR3 in amino acids: CASSEGGYEQYF. The DNA of the CDR3 is TGCGCCAGCAGCGAGGGGGGTTACGAGCAGTACTTC.